This TCR beta chain was sequenced in a study of beta chain features in type 1 diabetes. Study-level background: The study found patients and healthy donors alike in age, gender and cell yields. Study findings and constraints: More deletions and fewer insertions at VDJ junctions were found in patients with type 1 diabetes. Type 1 diabetes patients had TCRB CDR3s that were shorter (moderately but significantly so) in all four CD4+ subsets.

In germline, CDR1 is GTSNPN, CDR2 SVGIG (reference sequence). The CDR3 consists of 13 residues. Trimming removed 2 bases from V and 7 bases from J, with 12 bases in between. Of note for this clone: Its antigen is unidentified.

Every bit of the isolated RNA underwent reverse transcription, so sequencing read expressed TCRB transcripts. The method was immunoSEQ multiplex PCR; TCRdb's version includes in-frame clones alone and lacks a portion of them. The sample lists about 330,000 clones, roughly 9.6% occurring once. Sequencing was done on a sample of naive CD4+ T cells from blood. The receptor's source is a woman in her twenties or thirties in good health. The gene calls are TRBV30 and TRBJ2-1; possibly TRBD1 for D (6 bases). CDR3 amino acids: CAWSSGQLNEQFF. In DNA, the CDR3 is TGTGCCTGGAGTTCCGGACAGTTGAATGAGCAGTTCTTC.